These 16 T cell receptor beta chains share one sample of origin, sequenced in a study of blood T cell repertoires in COVID-19. The assay was immunoSEQ multiplex PCR, and TCRdb's table has in-frame clones only and misses some. The sample yields fewer than 80,000 clones, more than 75% seen once. Sequencing used peripheral blood. The receptors come from an elderly woman with active or convalescent COVID-19.

The V gene is TRBV7-9, the J gene TRBJ1-2; the match to TRBD1 covers 9 bases. Germline values: CDR1 SEHNR, CDR2 FQNEAQ (reference sequence). V lost 5 bases and J lost 6; bases outside the gene matches: 13. The CDR3 has 16 residues. The CDR3 reads CASSPTLTGGVDGYTF. In nucleotides, the CDR3 is TGTGCCAGCAGCCCCACCTTAACAGGGGGCGTCGATGGCTACACCTTC.

The chain combines TRBV27 with TRBJ1-5; a possible D gene is TRBD1 (5 bases). The CDR3 totals 14 residues. V gave up 5 bases and J gave up 7 bases, with 15 bases separating them. Germline V CDR1 and CDR2: MNHEY, SMNVEV (reference sequence). The CDR3 is CASSPRQDRQPQHF. DNA for the CDR3: TGTGCCAGCAGTCCACGACAAGACAGACAGCCCCAGCATTTT.

The chain has TRBV9 and TRBJ2-3; the match to TRBD2 covers 9 bases. Per the germline V gene, CDR1 is SGDLS and CDR2 is YYNGEE. The CDR3 runs to 14 residues. After removal of 7 bases from V and 9 bases from J, the junction contained 12 bases not matched to a gene. CDR3 DNA: TGTGCCAGCGGCGGACTAGCGCCTGGGGGGACGCAGTATTTT. It specifies CASGGLAPGGTQYF.

V is TRBV11-2 and J is TRBJ1-3; tentatively, D is TRBD1 (6 bases). The CDR3 extends over 15 amino acids. V dropped 5 bases and J dropped 0 bases, with 11 bases sitting between them. The germline gives CDR1 SGHAT, CDR2 FQNNGV. CDR3 in amino acids: CASSPRQASGNTIYF. The CDR3 DNA reads TGTGCCAGCAGCCCCCGACAGGCCTCTGGAAACACCATATATTTT.

The chain links TRBV10-3 to TRBJ2-1; tentative D call: TRBD1 (6 bases). There are 14 residues in the CDR3. CDR1 is ENHRY and CDR2 is SYGVKD in the germline V gene. V shed 6 bases and J shed 9 bases, with 18 bases lying between them. This chain's CDR3 is CAISEGGDMGEQFF. As DNA, the CDR3 is TGTGCCATCAGCGAAGGGGGAGATATGGGTGAGCAGTTCTTC.

The rearrangement uses TRBV19 and TRBJ2-7; TRBD2 is a possible D gene (5 bases). Trimming shortened V by 6 bases and J by 6 bases, and 18 bases separated the two germline ends. Germline V gives CDR1 LNHDA, CDR2 SQIVND (reference sequence). CDR3 length equals 14 residues. CDR3 residues: CASSPGPREREQYF. CDR3 coding DNA: TGTGCCAGTAGCCCCGGACCTAGGGAGCGCGAGCAGTACTTC.

J is TRBJ2-1 and V is TRBV5-1; D may be TRBD1 or TRBD2 (5 bases each). CDR3 size: 15 residues. Trimming left V 4 bases short and J 0 bases short, with 11 bases between. The germline V gene has CDR1 SGHRS and CDR2 YFSETQ. Here the CDR3 DNA reads TGCGCCAGCAGCCTGGGACGGAGCTCCTACAATGAGCAGTTCTTC. As protein: CASSLGRSSYNEQFF.

The J gene is TRBJ2-1, the V gene TRBV28, with TRBD2 identical over 16 bases. From germline, CDR1 is MDHEN and CDR2 SYDVKM. The CDR3 is 17 residues long. The V segment lost 10 bases and the J segment 3 bases; nucleotides outside the gene matches: 9. The CDR3 DNA sequence: TGTGCCACCACCGGGACTAGCGGGGGGGCCAACTACAATGAGCAGTTCTTC. Its translation is CATTGTSGGANYNEQFF.

V is TRBV23-1 and J is TRBJ1-2; perhaps TRBD1 as D (5 bases). TRBV23-1 is designated an ORF whose function remains uncertain. Trimming took off 0 bases at V and 4 bases at J, with 18 bases between the two ends. The CDR3 is made up of 17 amino acids. The CDR3 loop reads CASSQSLRGERGYGYTF. CDR3 nucleotides: TGCGCCAGCAGTCAATCTCTGCGGGGTGAAAGGGGCTATGGCTACACCTTC.

This chain links TRBV28 with TRBJ2-7, with a weak D call TRBD1 (6 bases). The V end lost 2 bases, the J end lost 2 bases, and 19 bases lay between the germline ends. The germline V gene has CDR1 MDHEN and CDR2 SYDVKM. CDR3 length: 17 residues. CDR3 bases: TGTGCCAGCAGTTTAAGACGGAGAGGGGGAGAGGCCTACGAGCAGTACTTC. Protein sequence: CASSLRRRGGEAYEQYF. Together with reference TRBV28 and TRBJ2-7, the CDR3 gives the full variable domain: DVKVTQSSRYLVKRTGEKVFLECVQDMDHENMFWYRQDPGLGLRLIYFSYDVKMKEKGDIPEGYSVSREKKERFSLILESASTNQTSMYLCASSLRRRGGEAYEQYFGPGTRLTVT.

The genes are TRBV10-2 and TRBJ1-2, with D perhaps TRBD1 (6 bases). CDR1 WSHSY and CDR2 SAAADI come from the germline V gene. CDR3 length: 14 amino acids. Trimming cost V 2 bases and J 4 bases, with 11 bases left between them. The CDR3 DNA reads as TGCGCCAGCAGTGAGACAGGGTTGGGCTATGGCTACACCTTC. Its protein product is CASSETGLGYGYTF.

This chain links TRBV4-3 with TRBJ1-1, with D unresolved. The CDR3 is 14 amino acids. V dropped 0 bases and J dropped 1 base, with 6 bases sitting between them. Germline V gene lookup returns CDR1 LGHNA and CDR2 YSLEER. CDR3 bases: TGCGCCAGCAGCCAAGATAGAGGGAACACTGAAGCTTTCTTT. As protein: CASSQDRGNTEAFF.

The V call is TRBV19, the J call TRBJ2-1; 11 bases are a match to TRBD2. The CDR3 extends over 15 amino acids. The germline CDR1 and CDR2 sequences are LNHDA and SQIVND (reference sequence). The trim removed 4 bases at V and 1 base at J, leaving 0 bases unmatched. As DNA, the CDR3 is TGTGCCAGTAGTACTAGCGGGGGGTCCTACAATGAGCAGTTCTTC. Its protein product is CASSTSGGSYNEQFF.

The rearrangement links TRBV7-9 to TRBJ1-6; 7 bases line up with TRBD1. CDR1 is SEHNR, CDR2 FQNEAQ, per germline (reference sequence). V lost 1 base, J lost 8 bases, and 5 bases stayed unmatched. This CDR3 has 15 residues. The chain's CDR3 is CASSLEGRGDSPLHF. CDR3 bases: TGTGCCAGCAGCTTAGAGGGCAGGGGGGATTCACCCCTCCACTTT.

This chain uses TRBV28 with TRBJ1-4; D not certain. Between the trimmed V and J ends, which lost 7 bases and 1 base, there was a span of 16 bases. This CDR3 contains 16 residues. CDR1 is MDHEN, CDR2 SYDVKM, per germline. CDR3 residues: CASTPRLGETNEKLFF. The CDR3 bases are TGTGCCAGCACCCCCCGGCTAGGAGAAACTAATGAAAAACTGTTTTTT.

The chain is built from TRBV28 and TRBJ2-3, with D tentatively TRBD1 (6 bases). This CDR3 is built from 13 residues. Trimming took off 4 bases at V and 3 bases at J, with 8 bases between the two ends. The germline V gene encodes CDR1 MDHEN and CDR2 SYDVKM. CDR3 amino acids: CASSSQGTDTQYF. In nucleotides, the CDR3 is TGTGCCAGCAGTTCCCAGGGGACAGATACGCAGTATTTT.